The clone carrying this T cell receptor beta chain has a handful of counts. Its antigen is not identified. This entry comes from a study of PD-L1 blockade in urothelial cancer. The wider study: Blood analysis occurred 3 weeks (second dose) and 6 weeks after treatment start.

This table comes from immunoSEQ multiplex PCR, and its TCRdb copy is limited to in-frame clones, with some not included. The table lists tens of thousands of clones, approximately 86% of them singletons, with about 9.4% in the top ten. Time point meaning: peripheral blood 6 weeks after treatment start. Germline lookup yields CDR1 LNHDA and CDR2 SQIVND (reference sequence). Unmatched junction bases numbered 2, after V lost 6 bases and J lost 1 base. The CDR3 loop spans 15 amino acids. Points from the study as a whole: Blood clones associated with the tumor expanded more at 3 weeks in durable-benefit patients.

This receptor was identified in a man aged 60 to 69 with urothelial cancer. J is TRBJ1-5 and V is TRBV19; TRBD1 matches at 11 bases. The sequencing here drew on PBMCs, taken around atezolizumab (anti-PD-L1) treatment. The CDR3 bases are TGTGCCAGTAGCAGGACAGGGGGCAGCAATCAGCCCCAGCATTTT. It yields the protein CASSRTGGSNQPQHF.